One and the same sample provided the 29 T cell receptor beta chains below, sequenced in a study of blood T cell repertoires in COVID-19. Sequencing was performed with immunoSEQ multiplex PCR; in TCRdb, only in-frame clones are kept and a portion is missing. The table shows under 200,000 clones, with less than 90% occurring only once. Sequencing was carried out using peripheral blood. The source is a man between 65 and 80 years old with active or convalescent COVID-19.

The chain links TRBV30 to TRBJ1-1; 7 nucleotides align to TRBD1. V was clipped by 3 bases and J by 5 bases; unmatched bases: 15. This CDR3 has 16 amino acids. Germline values: CDR1 GTSNPN, CDR2 SVGIG (reference sequence). In nucleotides, the CDR3 is TGTGCCTGGAGGAAACAACAGGGGAACCGGTGGACTGAAGCTTTCTTT. Amino acid sequence: CAWRKQQGNRWTEAFF.

This chain joins TRBV2 and TRBJ1-3; tentative D call: TRBD1 (5 bases). Germline values: CDR1 SNHLY, CDR2 FYNNEI. V lost 4 bases to trimming and J lost 0 bases, with 10 bases between them. CDR3 length: 15 amino acids. CDR3 coding DNA: TGTGCCAGCAGTGTCCAACAGGTCTCTGGAAACACCATATATTTT. Amino acid sequence: CASSVQQVSGNTIYF.

The chain recombines TRBV10-2 with TRBJ2-1; the match to TRBD2 covers 8 bases. Trimming cost V 2 bases and J 2 bases; bases outside gene matches: 5. This CDR3 region has 16 residues. Germline CDR1 WSHSY, CDR2 SAAADI. This CDR3 is CASSEAGLGTYNEQFF. The CDR3 DNA is TGCGCCAGCAGTGAGGCGGGACTAGGGACCTACAATGAGCAGTTCTTC.

The chain is built from TRBV20-1 and TRBJ2-1; TRBD2 aligns across 8 bases. The germline CDR1 and CDR2 sequences are DFQATT and SNEGSKA (reference sequence). The V and J ends lost 3 bases and 5 bases, in that order; junction bases with no gene match: 9. This CDR3 is built from 15 residues. CDR3 residues: CSASRLASSDNEQFF. CDR3 DNA sequence: TGCAGTGCTAGTCGACTAGCGTCTAGCGACAATGAGCAGTTCTTC.

The CDR3: CASSSYHRVNTEAFF. CDR3 DNA sequence: TGTGCCAGCAGCTCGTACCACAGGGTTAACACTGAAGCTTTCTTT. The chain joins TRBV11-2 to TRBJ1-1; D may be TRBD1 (6 bases). V was shortened by 4 bases and J by 2 bases, with 14 bases between the two germline ends. The CDR3 has 15 residues. CDR1 and CDR2 (germline): SGHAT, FQNNGV.

This clone appeared once. This chain uses TRBV3-1 (or the pseudogene TRBV3-2) with TRBJ2-1; TRBD2 matches 11 bases. The V segment lost 2 bases and the J segment 15 bases; nucleotides outside the gene matches: 12. The germline CDR1 and CDR2 sequences are LGHDT and YNNKEL (reference sequence). The CDR3 is 15 residues long. The CDR3 loop is CASSQSTSGNGRGFF. In DNA form, the CDR3 reads TGTGCCAGCAGCCAATCGACTAGCGGGAACGGGAGGGGGTTCTTC.

The rearrangement uses TRBV7-2 and TRBJ2-7; possibly TRBD2 for D (6 bases). Germline CDR1 is SGHTA and CDR2 is FQGNSA. The CDR3 runs to 13 residues. Between the trimmed V and J ends, which lost 5 bases and 3 bases, there was a span of 11 bases. The CDR3 reads CASSGGRSYEQYF. Written as DNA, the CDR3 is TGTGCCAGCAGCGGAGGGAGGAGCTACGAGCAGTACTTC.

V and J are TRBV5-1 and TRBJ2-5, with 10 bases matching TRBD1. J was trimmed by 2 bases and V by 5 bases; bases with no gene match: 9. There are 16 residues in the CDR3. Germline lookup yields CDR1 SGHRS and CDR2 YFSETQ. The CDR3 here is CASSLSGQGTQETQYF. CDR3 nucleotide sequence: TGCGCCAGCAGTCTTTCGGGACAGGGGACACAAGAGACCCAGTACTTC.

The V gene is TRBV14, the J gene TRBJ2-2; 9 nucleotides line up with TRBD1. J gave up 2 bases and V 3 bases, and 7 bases lay outside the gene matches. Germline V gives CDR1 SGHDN, CDR2 FVKESK. The CDR3 has 17 residues. CDR3 sequence: CASSQGTGFFNTGELFF. The CDR3 coding sequence is TGTGCCAGCAGCCAGGGGACAGGGTTCTTTAACACCGGGGAGCTGTTTTTT.

The gene calls are TRBV27 and TRBJ1-5; perhaps TRBD1 as D (6 bases). This CDR3 has 16 residues. CDR1 and CDR2 (germline): MNHEY, SMNVEV (reference sequence). The V end lost 2 bases, the J end lost 2 bases, and 13 bases lay between the germline ends. The CDR3 DNA reads as TGTGCCAGCAGTTTAATGGGGGCGGTTGGCAATCAGCCCCAGCATTTT. This sequence encodes CASSLMGAVGNQPQHF.

The gene calls are TRBV28 and TRBJ1-2; D not resolved. Per germline, CDR1 MDHEN and CDR2 SYDVKM. This CDR3 region has 12 residues. The V end was cut by 1 base, the J end by 7 bases, with 7 bases between. CDR3 amino acids: CASSLSEGGYTF. CDR3 nucleotide sequence: TGTGCCAGCAGTTTATCTGAGGGTGGCTACACCTTC.

With regard to this clone: Additional DNA sequences in this sample encode the identical CDR3. V usage is TRBV4-3 and J usage is TRBJ1-2; D call uncertain. Germline values: CDR1 LGHNA, CDR2 YSLEER. CDR3 size: 14 residues. Trimming removed 0 bases at V and 1 base at J, with 6 bases between. The chain's CDR3 is CASSQETGNYGYTF. DNA of the CDR3: TGCGCCAGCAGCCAAGAAACGGGTAACTATGGCTACACCTTC.

CDR3 in amino acids: CASSHNTGTGGARYGYTF. CDR3 nucleotide sequence: TGTGCCAGCAGCCACAACACCGGGACAGGGGGCGCAAGGTATGGCTACACCTTC. The chain joins TRBV14 to TRBJ1-2, with 12 bases lining up with TRBD1. The CDR3 covers 18 residues. J was trimmed by 5 bases and V by 3 bases; bases with no gene match: 13. The germline gives CDR1 SGHDN, CDR2 FVKESK.

The chain couples TRBV5-5 to TRBJ1-2; D remains unclear. V was cut by 0 bases and J by 3 bases, with 6 bases left in between. Germline CDR1 and CDR2: SGHKS and YYEKEE (reference sequence). The CDR3 covers 13 residues. CDR3 nucleotide sequence: TGTGCCAGCAGCTTGGCCCAGGACTATGGCTACACCTTC. Translated, it gives CASSLAQDYGYTF.

The J gene is TRBJ2-1, the V gene TRBV11-2, with D uncertain. V was trimmed by 2 bases and J by 7 bases, leaving 6 bases between them. Germline loops: CDR1 SGHAT, CDR2 FQNNGV. The CDR3 runs to 12 residues. CDR3 in DNA: TGTGCCAGCAGCTTATCTGTGAATGAGCAGTTCTTC. Amino acid sequence: CASSLSVNEQFF. The full variable domain, with the rest looked up from reference TRBV11-2 and TRBJ2-1, is EAGVAQSPRYKIIEKRQSVAFWCNPISGHATLYWYQQILGQGPKLLIQFQNNGVVDDSQLPKDRFSAERLKGVDSTLKIQPAKLEDSAVYLCASSLSVNEQFFGPGTRLTVL.

The gene calls are TRBV30 and TRBJ2-1, with a possible D match to TRBD2 (6 bases). CDR3 size: 13 residues. CDR1 and CDR2 from the germline V gene are GTSNPN and SVGIG (reference sequence). V was cut by 1 base and J by 10 bases, with 14 bases left in between. CDR3 region: CAWSAGLGQEQFF. The CDR3 nucleotides are TGTGCCTGGAGTGCGGGACTCGGTCAGGAGCAGTTCTTC.

This chain links TRBV19 with TRBJ2-5; no clear D gene. Looked up from germline, CDR1 is LNHDA and CDR2 is SQIVND (reference sequence). The V end was cut by 5 bases, the J end by 4 bases, with 14 bases between. The CDR3 is 14 residues long. CDR3 DNA sequence: TGTGCCAGTAGTGTCCGGTCGGCAGGAGAGACCCAGTACTTC. It translates to CASSVRSAGETQYF.

Written as DNA, the CDR3 is TGTGCCAGTAGCCCCGGGACAGCCACAGATACGCAGTATTTT. Translated, it gives CASSPGTATDTQYF. The V call is TRBV19, the J call TRBJ2-3, with 7 positions matching TRBD1. V lost 6 bases to trimming and J lost 2 bases; unmatched junction nucleotides: 5. CDR1 and CDR2 (germline): LNHDA, SQIVND (reference sequence). The CDR3 length is 14 residues.

This chain joins TRBV27 and TRBJ1-4; D is uncertain. The germline V and J ends were trimmed by 3 bases and 7 bases, with 9 bases remaining between them. CDR1 MNHEY and CDR2 SMNVEV come from the germline V gene (reference sequence). The CDR3 loop spans 13 amino acids. CDR3 sequence: CASSFVRGEKLFF. CDR3 DNA: TGTGCCAGCAGTTTTGTGAGAGGTGAAAAACTGTTTTTT.

The genes are TRBV6-4 and TRBJ2-1, with a possible D match to TRBD2 (5 bases). Germline V CDR1 and CDR2: MRHNA, SNTAGT. The CDR3 runs to 14 residues. V was shortened by 7 bases and J by 3 bases, with 13 bases between the two germline ends. This chain's CDR3 is CASNHPGNYNEQFF. The CDR3 DNA reads TGTGCCAGCAACCATCCGGGAAACTACAATGAGCAGTTCTTC.

The gene calls are TRBV6-2 or TRBV6-3 and TRBJ2-3, with 7 bases that match TRBD1. In germline, CDR1 is MNHEY, CDR2 SVGEGT. CDR3 length: 16 residues. The ends lost 2 bases at V and 2 bases at J; junction bases unmatched: 7. As DNA, the CDR3 is TGTGCCAGCAGTTACGTAATGACAGGGTACACAGATACGCAGTATTTT. It yields the protein CASSYVMTGYTDTQYF.

This clone occurred a few times. The chain recombines TRBV30 with TRBJ1-6, with unresolved D. Germline values: CDR1 GTSNPN, CDR2 SVGIG (reference sequence). The ends were cut back, 2 bases at V and 10 bases at J, with 6 bases in the middle. The CDR3 has 11 residues. The CDR3: CAWSLGSPLHF. The CDR3 coding sequence is TGTGCCTGGAGTCTAGGATCACCCCTCCACTTT.

The chain joins TRBV7-8 to TRBJ2-5, with a tentative D call TRBD2 (6 bases). CDR3 length equals 17 residues. In germline, CDR1 is SGHVS, CDR2 FQNEAQ. Trimming shortened V by 4 bases and J by 2 bases, and 20 bases separated the two germline ends. CDR3 nucleotide sequence: TGTGCCAGCAGCTCCCGGGGTAGCGGAACGGTACAAGAGACCCAGTACTTC. It yields the protein CASSSRGSGTVQETQYF.

The chain couples TRBV4-3 to TRBJ2-3, with 8 bases lining up with TRBD2. The J segment lost 2 bases and the V segment lost 0 bases, leaving 7 bases of the junction unmatched. Germline lookup yields CDR1 LGHNA and CDR2 YSLEER. This CDR3 spans 17 amino acids. In nucleotides, the CDR3 is TGCGCCAGCAGCCAAGATCGGGGGGGGCCCTACACAGATACGCAGTATTTT. Protein: CASSQDRGGPYTDTQYF.

The rearrangement links TRBV29-1 to TRBJ1-4, with D hard to call. The CDR3 totals 14 residues. Germline assignment: CDR1 SQVTM and CDR2 ANQGSEA. Between the trimmed V and J ends, which lost 0 bases and 8 bases, there was a span of 13 bases. CDR3 residues: CSVEDWAAGEKLFF. The CDR3 DNA follows: TGCAGCGTTGAAGACTGGGCCGCGGGGGAAAAACTGTTTTTT.

The genes are TRBV6-5 and TRBJ2-2; 10 nucleotides agree with TRBD1. Germline assignment: CDR1 MNHEY and CDR2 SVGAGI. The CDR3 has 15 amino acids. After removal of 6 bases from V and 7 bases from J, the junction contained 8 bases not matched to a gene. CDR3 loop: CASSRDRGGVGELFF. The CDR3 DNA follows: TGTGCCAGCAGCCGGGACAGGGGCGGTGTCGGGGAGCTGTTTTTT.

The chain links TRBV7-2 to TRBJ1-6, with D uncertain. CDR1 SGHTA and CDR2 FQGNSA come from the germline V gene. The CDR3 totals 15 residues. V was clipped by 5 bases and J by 8 bases, with 16 bases between them. The CDR3 DNA is TGTGCCAGCAGCCAGATAGTGTTGCGGGATTCACCCCTCCACTTT. Its protein is CASSQIVLRDSPLHF.

The V and J genes are TRBV11-2 and TRBJ1-1, with D possibly being TRBD1 (5 bases). V lost 1 base, J lost 1 base, and 10 bases lay in between. The CDR3 has 15 residues. The germline CDR1 and CDR2 sequences are SGHAT and FQNNGV. The CDR3 loop reads CASSLGNQGNTEAFF. DNA of the CDR3: TGTGCCAGCAGCTTAGGCAATCAGGGGAACACTGAAGCTTTCTTT.

V usage is TRBV19 and J usage is TRBJ1-2; 8 bases agree with TRBD1. The CDR3 length is 14 residues. Unmatched junction bases numbered 9, after V lost 7 bases and J lost 5 bases. Germline assignment: CDR1 LNHDA and CDR2 SQIVND (reference sequence). The CDR3 here is CASKPTGGVYGYTF. CDR3 sequence (DNA): TGTGCCAGTAAACCTACAGGGGGAGTATATGGCTACACCTTC.